One and the same sample provided the 26 T cell receptor beta chains below, sequenced in a study of post-analysis software for immune sequencing data. Study-level findings and limits: Controls showed lower frequencies than patients for several TRBV segments, and TRBV5-6, TRBV5-1 and TRBV20-1 were among these.

For these receptors, no antigen is known. cDNA libraries for TCR beta contained unique molecular identifiers. TCRdb reprocessed the PCR reads via MiXCR and lists one record per CDR3 protein. The sample contains around 710,000 distinct CDR3 sequences, around 46% of which appear only once. The sample was blood. The receptors were gathered from a girl aged 5 to 17 with multiple sclerosis.

This chain joins TRBV7-2 and TRBJ2-4; 12 nucleotides agree with TRBD2. The V segment lost 2 bases and the J segment 13 bases; nucleotides outside the gene matches: 15. The CDR3 contains 17 residues. Looked up from germline, CDR1 is SGHTA and CDR2 is FQGNSA. In DNA form, the CDR3 reads TGTGCCAGCAGCTTATGGTCGGCACTAGCGGGAGGAGGTGCGCAGTACTTC. Encoded protein: CASSLWSALAGGGAQYF.

The chain is built from TRBV3-1 and TRBJ2-4, with TRBD2 identical over 8 bases. The CDR3 is 14 residues long. Germline V lookup: CDR1 LGHDT, CDR2 YNNKEL (reference sequence). J gave up 5 bases and V 4 bases, and 4 bases lay outside the gene matches. CDR3 region: CASSPGLVENIQYF. CDR3 coding DNA: TGTGCCAGCAGCCCGGGACTAGTTGAAAACATTCAGTACTTC. Looking up the rest from reference TRBV3-1 and TRBJ2-4 gives the full variable domain: DTAVSQTPKYLVTQMGNDKSIKCEQNLGHDTMYWYKQDSKKFLKIMFSYNNKELIINETVPNRFSPKSPDKAHLNLHINSLELGDSAVYFCASSPGLVENIQYFGAGTRLSVL.

This clonotype has just a few counts. The rearrangement joins TRBV24-1 to TRBJ1-2, with D possibly TRBD1 on 6 matching bases. Trimming took 5 bases from V and 2 from J, leaving 8 bases between them. Germline assignment: CDR1 KGHDR and CDR2 SFDVKD. The CDR3 is made up of 13 amino acids. CDR3 sequence: CATSGGANYGYTF. The CDR3 bases are TGTGCCACCAGTGGGGGGGCCAACTATGGCTACACCTTC.

This sequence joins TRBV7-8 and TRBJ1-4; 7 nucleotides align to TRBD1. V lost 5 bases, J lost 0 bases, and 15 bases stayed unmatched. This CDR3 is 19 amino acids long. CDR1 is SGHVS and CDR2 is FQNEAQ in the germline V gene. Here the CDR3 DNA reads TGTGCCAGCAGCCCACCTAGGACAGGTCACGCTGCAACTAATGAAAAACTGTTTTTT. Protein product: CASSPPRTGHAATNEKLFF.

The chain uses TRBV12-3 or TRBV12-4 and TRBJ1-5; D gene unclear. The ends were cut back, 7 bases at V and 7 bases at J, with 14 bases in the middle. This CDR3 is 13 amino acids long. The CDR3 bases are TGTGCCAGCATGGGTCGGGTTGACCAGCCCCAGCATTTT. Its protein is CASMGRVDQPQHF.

This clonotype occurred a few times. This rearrangement joins TRBV5-6 to TRBJ2-4; 8 nucleotides match TRBD2. The length of the CDR3 is 14 residues. Germline V gene lookup returns CDR1 SGHDT and CDR2 YYEEEE. The J segment lost 3 bases and the V segment lost 4 bases, leaving 3 bases of the junction unmatched. The CDR3 sequence is CASSPTSDKNIQYF. In DNA, the CDR3 is TGTGCCAGCAGCCCGACTAGCGACAAAAACATTCAGTACTTC.

This clonotype was counted a single time. The CDR3, as DNA: TGTGCCAGCAGCTTTTCCGACAGGGGGGAGCAGTACTTC. Protein: CASSFSDRGEQYF. The V and J genes are TRBV5-5 and TRBJ2-4; 9 positions match TRBD1. The germline V gene encodes CDR1 SGHKS and CDR2 YYEKEE (reference sequence). The J segment lost 13 bases and the V segment lost 2 bases, leaving 7 bases of the junction unmatched. CDR3 length equals 13 residues.

In its sample, this clonotype was seen a few times. The gene calls are TRBV7-9 and TRBJ2-3, with D unresolved. V was pared by 5 bases and J by 2 bases, with 11 bases between. Germline lookup yields CDR1 SEHNR and CDR2 FQNEAQ (reference sequence). The CDR3 runs 14 residues. CDR3 sequence (DNA): TGTGCCAGCAGCGCAGGCGTTCTCACAGATACGCAGTATTTT. Translating gives CASSAGVLTDTQYF.

This rearrangement joins TRBV19 to TRBJ2-3; D is unclear. Per germline, CDR1 LNHDA and CDR2 SQIVND (reference sequence). V lost 7 bases and J 0 bases, leaving 14 bases between the germline ends. The length of the CDR3 is 15 residues. As DNA, the CDR3 is TGTGCCAGTAAGAGAAGCGCTACTAGCACAGATACGCAGTATTTT. Translated: CASKRSATSTDTQYF.

This clonotype turned up a few times. This chain uses TRBV12-3 or TRBV12-4 with TRBJ1-5; 8 nucleotides line up with TRBD1. CDR3 length: 13 amino acids. Trimming took 6 bases from V and 6 from J; bases not matched to a gene: 4. CDR3 sequence (DNA): TGTGCCAGCAGCGCCACAGGGGGTCAGCCCCAGCATTTT. Protein: CASSATGGQPQHF.

The V call is TRBV6-2 or TRBV6-3, the J call TRBJ2-3, with D perhaps matching TRBD1 (6 bases). The CDR3 has 16 residues. V was trimmed by 7 bases and J by 3 bases, leaving 20 bases between them. Germline-derived CDR1 and CDR2 are MNHEY and SVGEGT. Here the CDR3 reads CASTQARGGFTDTQYF. CDR3 DNA: TGTGCCAGCACTCAAGCTAGAGGGGGATTTACAGATACGCAGTATTTT.

This clonotype was counted a few times. This chain uses TRBV20-1 with TRBJ1-4; D is possibly TRBD1 (6 bases). V lost 3 bases and J 3 bases, leaving 14 bases between the germline ends. Germline CDR1 reads DFQATT; CDR2 reads SNEGSKA (reference sequence). The CDR3 is made up of 15 amino acids. CDR3 residues: CSASLPGAANEKLFF. In DNA form, the CDR3 reads TGCAGTGCTAGCCTCCCAGGGGCGGCTAATGAAAAACTGTTTTTT.

The chain joins TRBV6-1 to TRBJ2-1; TRBD2 agrees at 14 bases. Germline V gene lookup returns CDR1 MNHNS and CDR2 SASEGT. The V segment lost 6 bases and the J segment 0 bases; nucleotides outside the gene matches: 7. CDR3 length: 18 amino acids. CDR3 sequence reads: CASSPGLAGGYSYNEQFF. CDR3 nucleotides: TGTGCCAGCAGCCCCGGACTAGCGGGAGGATACTCCTACAATGAGCAGTTCTTC.

The chain has TRBV3-1 and TRBJ2-5; a weak D match, TRBD2 (6 bases). Germline V gene sequence: CDR1 LGHDT, CDR2 YNNKEL (reference sequence). The CDR3 has 14 amino acids. Trimming shortened V by 7 bases and J by 11 bases, and 23 bases separated the two germline ends. The CDR3 region is CASNPSAPWGEQYF. The CDR3 bases are TGTGCCAGCAACCCTAGCGCCCCGTGGGGAGAGCAGTACTTC.

In this sample, this clonotype turned up once. V gene TRBV7-3 combines with J gene TRBJ2-4; 7 bases map to TRBD2. The better agreement between TRBJ2-7 and the DNA end casts doubt on the J call. This CDR3 has 16 amino acids. The germline V gene encodes CDR1 SGHTA and CDR2 FQGTGA. DNA for the CDR3: TGTGCCAGCAGCTTAACGCCGAGCGGGACTGGGTACGAGCAGTACTTC. This gives the protein CASSLTPSGTGYEQYF.

The chain employs TRBV12-3 or TRBV12-4 and TRBJ1-2; a weak D match, TRBD1 (5 bases). The ends were cut back, 6 bases at V and 8 bases at J, with 19 bases in the middle. The CDR3 contains 14 residues. CDR3 nucleotides: TGTGCCAGCAGCGAACAGGCCCCGTTAGGAGGCTACACCTTC. This sequence encodes CASSEQAPLGGYTF.

The gene calls are TRBV27 and TRBJ2-3, with D maybe TRBD2 (5 bases). V was cut by 0 bases and J by 2 bases, with 9 bases left in between. The germline gives CDR1 MNHEY, CDR2 SMNVEV (reference sequence). The CDR3 sequence is 15 residues long. The CDR3 spells CASSLSEEDTDTQYF. The DNA of the CDR3 is TGTGCCAGCAGTTTATCTGAGGAGGACACAGATACGCAGTATTTT.

This clonotype was recorded a few times. The rearrangement links TRBV7-9 to TRBJ2-1, with TRBD2 matching 7 bases. CDR3 size: 15 residues. Germline CDR1 SEHNR, CDR2 FQNEAQ (reference sequence). With 2 bases clipped from V and 2 bases from J, the junction kept 3 bases outside the gene matches. The CDR3 reads CASSLSGKAYNEQFF. The CDR3 nucleotides are TGTGCCAGCAGCTTAAGCGGGAAGGCCTACAATGAGCAGTTCTTC. The whole variable domain, remainder taken from reference TRBV7-9 and TRBJ2-1, is DTGVSQNPRHKITKRGQNVTFRCDPISEHNRLYWYRQTLGQGPEFLTYFQNEAQLEKSRLLSDRFSAERPKGSFSTLEIQRTEQGDSAMYLCASSLSGKAYNEQFFGPGTRLTVL.

The chain links TRBV5-5 to TRBJ2-7; D might be TRBD1 or TRBD2, each matching 5 bases. V was cut by 2 bases and J by 1 base, with 13 bases left in between. This CDR3 comprises 15 residues. Germline CDR1 is SGHKS and CDR2 is YYEKEE (reference sequence). This CDR3 is CASSFYGDVSYEQYF. The CDR3 DNA reads as TGTGCCAGCAGCTTTTACGGGGACGTATCCTACGAGCAGTACTTC. Together with reference TRBV5-5 and TRBJ2-7, the CDR3 gives the full variable domain: DAGVTQSPTHLIKTRGQQVTLRCSPISGHKSVSWYQQVLGQGPQFIFQYYEKEERGRGNFPDRFSARQFPNYSSELNVNALLLGDSALYLCASSFYGDVSYEQYFGPGTRLTVT.

This clonotype was picked up a small number of times. The chain combines TRBV6-2 or TRBV6-3 with TRBJ2-7; 13 bases align to TRBD2. The CDR3 sequence is 16 residues long. The junction had 10 bases not matched to a gene; V was cut back by 6 bases and J by 5 bases. Germline V CDR1 and CDR2: MNHEY, SVGEGT. CDR3 nucleotide sequence: TGTGCCAGCAGCTGGACTAGCGGGAGTTCAAAGAACGAGCAGTACTTC. Its translation is CASSWTSGSSKNEQYF.

V is TRBV15 and J is TRBJ2-5, with TRBD1 matching 9 bases. The CDR3 extends over 15 amino acids. Germline CDR1 is LNHNV and CDR2 is YYDKDF (reference sequence). V lost 0 bases to trimming and J lost 11 bases; unmatched junction nucleotides: 10. As DNA, the CDR3 is TGTGCCACCAGCAGAGACGGGACAGGGATCGGTGAGCAGTACTTC. As protein: CATSRDGTGIGEQYF.

This clonotype was seen more than once but under ten times. The V gene is TRBV20-1, the J gene TRBJ2-5, with 12 bases that match TRBD2. Germline V lookup: CDR1 DFQATT, CDR2 SNEGSKA (reference sequence). V dropped 6 bases and J dropped 0; count of bases not matched to a gene: 5. The CDR3 is made up of 15 amino acids. CDR3 nucleotide sequence: TGCAGTGCGCGGACTAGCGGGGCGTACCAAGAGACCCAGTACTTC. Its translation: CSARTSGAYQETQYF.

The chain carries TRBV4-2 and TRBJ1-2; possible D gene TRBD1, 5 bases. Trimming pared 0 bases from V and 8 bases from J, leaving 13 bases between. The CDR3 has 14 amino acids. Per the germline V gene, CDR1 is LGHNA and CDR2 is YNFKEQ. The CDR3 sequence: CASSQELPWGGYTF. CDR3 bases: TGTGCCAGCAGCCAAGAACTACCGTGGGGGGGCTACACCTTC.

V and J are TRBV29-1 and TRBJ2-5; 11 bases match TRBD2. The tail of the sequence fits TRBJ2-7 better, so the J call may be wrong. The germline V gene encodes CDR1 SQVTM and CDR2 ANQGSEA. The CDR3 length is 13 residues. The CDR3 protein is CSVSGTSGYEQYF. The CDR3 DNA is TGCAGCGTGTCCGGGACTAGCGGATACGAGCAGTACTTC.

Only a few counts were recorded for this clonotype. The chain recombines TRBV20-1 with TRBJ2-1; D possibly corresponds to TRBD2 (5 bases). This CDR3 comprises 13 residues. V dropped 1 base and J dropped 4 bases, with 8 bases sitting between them. CDR1 DFQATT and CDR2 SNEGSKA come from the germline V gene (reference sequence). DNA for the CDR3: TGCAGTGCTAGAGCCGGACTGTACAATGAGCAGTTCTTC. As protein: CSARAGLYNEQFF.

This clonotype was counted only a few times. The chain uses TRBV20-1 and TRBJ2-1, with TRBD1 matching over 8 bases. The germline CDR1 and CDR2 sequences are DFQATT and SNEGSKA (reference sequence). V dropped 5 bases and J dropped 6; count of bases not matched to a gene: 6. The CDR3 spans 13 residues. The CDR3 sequence: CSAPGGAINEQFF. The CDR3 nucleotides are TGCAGTGCTCCAGGGGGCGCAATCAATGAGCAGTTCTTC.